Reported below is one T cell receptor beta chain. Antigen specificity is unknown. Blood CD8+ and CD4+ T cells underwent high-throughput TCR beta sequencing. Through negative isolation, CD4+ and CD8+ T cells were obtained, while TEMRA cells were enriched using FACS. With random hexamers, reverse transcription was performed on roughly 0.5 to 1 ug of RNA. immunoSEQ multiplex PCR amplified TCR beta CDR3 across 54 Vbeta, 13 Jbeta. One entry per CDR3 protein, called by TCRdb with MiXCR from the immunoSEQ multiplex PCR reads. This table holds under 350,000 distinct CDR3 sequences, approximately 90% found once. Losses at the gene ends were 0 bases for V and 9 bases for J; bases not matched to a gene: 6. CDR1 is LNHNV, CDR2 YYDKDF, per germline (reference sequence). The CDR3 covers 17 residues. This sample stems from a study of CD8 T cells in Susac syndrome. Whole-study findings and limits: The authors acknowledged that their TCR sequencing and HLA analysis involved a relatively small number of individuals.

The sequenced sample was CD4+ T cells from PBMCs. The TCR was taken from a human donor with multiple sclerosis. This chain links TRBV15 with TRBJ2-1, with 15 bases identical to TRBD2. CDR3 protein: CATSRERTSGRAREQFF. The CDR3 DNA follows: TGTGCCACCAGCAGAGAGAGGACTAGCGGGAGGGCCCGTGAGCAGTTCTTC.